This TCR beta chain emerged from a study of response to subunit inactivated influenza vaccine. General observations from the study: There was a suggestion from the authors that each seasonal influenza vaccination recruits few new T cells.

In the case of this clonotype: Antigen specificity is unknown.

One entry per CDR3 protein results from TCRdb running MiXCR on the RT-PCR reads. The table lists roughly 170,000 distinct CDR3 sequences, around 8.8% of them singletons. Germline loops: CDR1 LGHNA, CDR2 YSLEER. With 3 bases clipped from V and 3 bases from J, the junction kept 10 bases outside the gene matches. The CDR3 runs 18 residues. The sequence was collected from a man aged 45-60 years who received an inactivated influenza vaccine. The rearrangement joins TRBV4-3 to TRBJ2-1; 11 bases align to TRBD2. The source material was non-naive T cells sorted from PBMCs, sampled on the day of vaccination. This CDR3 reads CASSQGLGTSGSYNEQFF. The DNA for the CDR3 is TGCGCCAGCAGCCAGGGACTAGGAACTAGCGGGAGCTACAATGAGCAGTTCTTC.